This T cell receptor (beta chain) was identified during a study of molecular identifiers for immune sequencing clone quantification. CDR1 is MNHEY and CDR2 is SMNVEV in the germline V gene (reference sequence). Trimming cost V 2 bases and J 8 bases; bases outside gene matches: 5. This CDR3 region has 14 residues. Using 10%, 30% or 50% RNA, naive CD8 libraries were derived from approximately 20,000 to 1,000,000 sorted cells. Sorting recovered naive CD8 T cells on a CD8+CD4-CCR7+CD45RA+ profile. TCRdb reprocessed the PCR reads with MiXCR, giving one entry per CDR3 protein. Of over 550,000 distinct CDR3 sequences in the sample, about 25% were seen once. With respect to this clonotype: The antigen remains unidentified.

Study outcomes and limitations: Spiked Jurkat TCR RNA from one cell was reportedly detectable among about 1 million naive cells. Sizes of highly expanded clones could be underestimated through identical TCRs sharing a barcode.

J is TRBJ2-1 and V is TRBV27; 8 bases fit TRBD1. Sample: naive CD8+ T cells from blood, with Jurkat cell RNA spiked in. Indicated subset: FACS-sorted CD8+CD4-CCR7+CD45RA+ naive T cells. The receptor was derived from a human donor in good health. Some libraries in this study had Jurkat cell RNA spiked in. The CDR3 coding sequence is TGTGCCAGCAGTTTAGGTGTGACAGGGGATGAGCAGTTCTTC. It translates to CASSLGVTGDEQFF.